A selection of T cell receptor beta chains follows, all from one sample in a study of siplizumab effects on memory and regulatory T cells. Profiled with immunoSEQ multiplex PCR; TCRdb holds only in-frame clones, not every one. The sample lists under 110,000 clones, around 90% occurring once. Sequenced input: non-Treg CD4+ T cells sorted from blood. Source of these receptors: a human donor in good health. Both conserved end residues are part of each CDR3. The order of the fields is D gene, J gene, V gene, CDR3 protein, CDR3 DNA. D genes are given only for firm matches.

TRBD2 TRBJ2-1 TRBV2 CASSVSSGGYNEQFF TGTGCCAGCAGTGTCTCTAGCGGGGGATACAATGAGCAGTTCTTC
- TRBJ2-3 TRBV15 CATSRDGVLGTDTQYF TGTGCCACCAGCAGAGATGGGGTATTGGGCACAGATACGCAGTATTTT
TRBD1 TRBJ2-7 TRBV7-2 CASREVAGQGYEQYF TGTGCCAGCAGGGAAGTAGCGGGACAGGGGTACGAGCAGTACTTC
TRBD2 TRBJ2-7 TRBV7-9 CASSPLNAGVYEQYF TGTGCCAGCAGCCCCCTGAATGCGGGGGTGTACGAGCAGTACTTC
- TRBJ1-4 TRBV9 CASSKGTSTNEKLFF TGTGCCAGCAGCAAGGGGACGAGCACTAATGAAAAACTGTTTTTT
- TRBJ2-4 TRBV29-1 CSIRQNLAKNIQYF TGCAGCATCAGACAGAATCTAGCCAAAAACATTCAGTACTTC
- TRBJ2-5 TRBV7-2 CASSFSQETQYF TGTGCCAGCAGCTTTTCCCAAGAGACCCAGTACTTC
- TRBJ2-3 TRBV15 CATSRTPSTDTQYF TGTGCCACCAGCAGAACCCCTAGCACAGATACGCAGTATTTT
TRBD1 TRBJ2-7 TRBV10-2 CASMGQGSYEQYF TGCGCCAGCATGGGACAGGGCTCCTACGAGCAGTACTTC
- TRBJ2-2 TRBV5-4 CASSVQTGTGELFF TGTGCCAGCAGCGTTCAGACAGGCACCGGGGAGCTGTTTTTT
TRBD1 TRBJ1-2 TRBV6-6 CASSYGGQGFYGYTF TGTGCCAGCAGTTACGGCGGACAGGGATTCTATGGCTACACCTTC
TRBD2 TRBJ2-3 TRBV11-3 CASSLRLAGGTDTQYF TGTGCCAGCAGCTTACGACTAGCGGGAGGTACAGATACGCAGTATTTT
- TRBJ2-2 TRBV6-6 CASRIDYTGELFF TGTGCCAGCAGGATTGACTACACCGGGGAGCTGTTTTTT
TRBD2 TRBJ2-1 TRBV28 CASSLTSGKWFF TGTGCCAGCAGTTTGACTAGCGGGAAATGGTTCTTC
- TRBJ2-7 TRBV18 CASSPPEVSSYEQYF TGTGCCAGCTCACCTCCTGAGGTTAGCTCCTACGAGCAGTACTTC
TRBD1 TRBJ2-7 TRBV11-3 CASSHGQGAYEQYF TGTGCCAGCAGTCACGGACAGGGGGCCTACGAGCAGTACTTC
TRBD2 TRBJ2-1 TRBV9 CASSVAPTSGRAAEQFF TGTGCCAGCAGCGTAGCTCCGACTAGCGGGAGGGCCGCTGAGCAGTTCTTC
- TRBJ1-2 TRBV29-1 CSVLEFGNYGYTF TGCAGCGTCCTAGAATTTGGAAATTATGGCTACACCTTC
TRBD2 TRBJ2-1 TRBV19 CASKPLAGEGNEQFF TGTGCCAGTAAACCACTAGCGGGAGAGGGTAATGAGCAGTTCTTC
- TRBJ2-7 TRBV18 CASSVSYEQYF TGTGCCAGCTCGGTTTCCTACGAGCAGTACTTC
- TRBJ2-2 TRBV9 CASSVQSLPPGELFF TGTGCCAGCAGCGTACAATCACTCCCCCCCGGGGAGCTGTTTTTT
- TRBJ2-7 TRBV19 CASSIGTPTYEQYF TGTGCCAGTAGTATTGGGACACCTACCTACGAGCAGTACTTC
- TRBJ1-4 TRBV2 CASRSLGEKLFF TGTGCCAGTCGGTCCTTGGGTGAAAAACTGTTTTTT
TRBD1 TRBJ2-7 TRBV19 CASSLRGLPYEQYF TGTGCCAGTAGCCTCAGGGGGCTCCCCTACGAGCAGTACTTC
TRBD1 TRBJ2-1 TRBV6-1 CASSRDRVRDEQFF TGTGCCAGCAGTCGGGACAGGGTACGCGATGAGCAGTTCTTC
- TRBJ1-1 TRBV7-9 CASSLQANTEAFF TGTGCCAGCAGCTTACAGGCGAACACTGAAGCTTTCTTT